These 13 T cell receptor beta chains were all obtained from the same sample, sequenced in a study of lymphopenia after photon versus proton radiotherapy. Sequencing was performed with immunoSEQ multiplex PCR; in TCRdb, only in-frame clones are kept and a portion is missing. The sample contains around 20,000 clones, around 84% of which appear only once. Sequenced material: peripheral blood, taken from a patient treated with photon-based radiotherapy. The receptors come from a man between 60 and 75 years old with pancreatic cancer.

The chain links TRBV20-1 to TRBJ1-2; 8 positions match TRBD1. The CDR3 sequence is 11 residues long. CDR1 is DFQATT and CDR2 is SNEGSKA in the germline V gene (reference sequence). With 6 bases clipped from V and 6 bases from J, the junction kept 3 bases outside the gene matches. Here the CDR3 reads CSARGLDGYTF. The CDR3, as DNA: TGCAGTGCCAGGGGGCTGGATGGCTACACCTTC.

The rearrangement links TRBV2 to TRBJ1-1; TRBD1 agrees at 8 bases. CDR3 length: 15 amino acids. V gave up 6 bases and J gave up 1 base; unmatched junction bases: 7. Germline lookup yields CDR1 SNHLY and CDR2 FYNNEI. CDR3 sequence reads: CASSLMGQENTEAFF. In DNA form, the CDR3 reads TGTGCCAGCAGCCTAATGGGACAGGAGAACACTGAAGCTTTCTTT.

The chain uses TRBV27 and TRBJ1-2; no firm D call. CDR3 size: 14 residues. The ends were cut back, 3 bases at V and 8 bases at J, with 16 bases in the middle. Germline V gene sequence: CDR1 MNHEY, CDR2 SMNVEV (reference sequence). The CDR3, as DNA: TGTGCCAGCAGTTTGGTACAGAACATTGGGGGCTACACCTTC. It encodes CASSLVQNIGGYTF.

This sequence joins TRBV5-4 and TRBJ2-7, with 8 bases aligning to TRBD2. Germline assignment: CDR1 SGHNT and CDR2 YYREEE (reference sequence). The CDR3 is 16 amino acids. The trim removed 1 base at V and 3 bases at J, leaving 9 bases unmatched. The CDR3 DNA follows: TGTGCCAGCAGCTTGACGGGTGGCGGGGGGATCTACGAGCAGTACTTC. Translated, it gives CASSLTGGGGIYEQYF.

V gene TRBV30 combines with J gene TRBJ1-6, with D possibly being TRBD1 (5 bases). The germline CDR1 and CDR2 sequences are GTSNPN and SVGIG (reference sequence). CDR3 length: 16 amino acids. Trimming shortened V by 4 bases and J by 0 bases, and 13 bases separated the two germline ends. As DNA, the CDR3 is TGTGCCTGGACCCCTCGACAGAGCTCCTATAATTCACCCCTCCACTTT. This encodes CAWTPRQSSYNSPLHF.

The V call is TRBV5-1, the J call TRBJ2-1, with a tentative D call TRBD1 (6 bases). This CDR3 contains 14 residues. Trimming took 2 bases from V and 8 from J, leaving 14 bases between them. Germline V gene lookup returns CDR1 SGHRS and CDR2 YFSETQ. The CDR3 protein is CASSFTLQGHEQFF. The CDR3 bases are TGCGCCAGCAGCTTCACTTTACAGGGCCATGAGCAGTTCTTC. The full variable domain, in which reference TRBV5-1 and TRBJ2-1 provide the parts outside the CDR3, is KAGVTQTPRYLIKTRGQQVTLSCSPISGHRSVSWYQQTPGQGLQFLFEYFSETQRNKGNFPGRFSGRQFSNSRSEMNVSTLELGDSALYLCASSFTLQGHEQFFGPGTRLTVL.

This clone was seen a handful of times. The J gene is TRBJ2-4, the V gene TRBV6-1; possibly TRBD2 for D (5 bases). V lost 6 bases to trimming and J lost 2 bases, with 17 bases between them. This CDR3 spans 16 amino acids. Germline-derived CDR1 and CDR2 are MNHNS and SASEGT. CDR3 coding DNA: TGTGCCAGCAGCGAATACGGGGAGAAGTCCAAAAACATTCAGTACTTC. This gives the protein CASSEYGEKSKNIQYF.

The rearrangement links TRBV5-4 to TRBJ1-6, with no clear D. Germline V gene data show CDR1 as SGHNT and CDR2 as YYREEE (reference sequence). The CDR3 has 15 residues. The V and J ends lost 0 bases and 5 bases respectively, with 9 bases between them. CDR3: CASSLDRTDNSPLHF. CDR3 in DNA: TGTGCCAGCAGCTTGGATCGGACGGATAATTCACCCCTCCACTTT.

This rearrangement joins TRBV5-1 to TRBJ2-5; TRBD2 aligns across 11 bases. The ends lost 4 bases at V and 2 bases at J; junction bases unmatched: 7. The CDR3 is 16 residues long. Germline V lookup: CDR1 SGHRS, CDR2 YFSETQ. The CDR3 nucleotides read TGCGCCAGCAGCATGGGACTAGCGGAACTACAAGAGACCCAGTACTTC. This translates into CASSMGLAELQETQYF.

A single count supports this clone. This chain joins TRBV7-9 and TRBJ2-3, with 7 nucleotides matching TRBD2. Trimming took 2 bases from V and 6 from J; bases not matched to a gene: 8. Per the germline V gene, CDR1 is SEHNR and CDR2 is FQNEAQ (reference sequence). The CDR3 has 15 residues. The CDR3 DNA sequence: TGTGCCAGCAGCTTACGGGCAGGGAGGGATGATACGCAGTATTTT. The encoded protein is CASSLRAGRDDTQYF.

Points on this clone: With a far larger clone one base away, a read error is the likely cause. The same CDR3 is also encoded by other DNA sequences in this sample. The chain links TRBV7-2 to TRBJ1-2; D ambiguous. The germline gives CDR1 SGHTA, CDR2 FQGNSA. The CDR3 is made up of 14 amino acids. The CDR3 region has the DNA TGTGCCAGCAGCTTAGGTACAGAACTCTATGGTTACACCTTC. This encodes CASSLGTELYGYTF.

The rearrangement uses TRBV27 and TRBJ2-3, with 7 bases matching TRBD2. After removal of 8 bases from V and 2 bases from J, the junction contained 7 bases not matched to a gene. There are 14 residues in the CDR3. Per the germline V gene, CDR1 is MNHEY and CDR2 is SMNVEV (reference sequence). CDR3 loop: CASSSGGITDTQYF. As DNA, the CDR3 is TGTGCCAGCTCCTCGGGGGGTATCACAGATACGCAGTATTTT.

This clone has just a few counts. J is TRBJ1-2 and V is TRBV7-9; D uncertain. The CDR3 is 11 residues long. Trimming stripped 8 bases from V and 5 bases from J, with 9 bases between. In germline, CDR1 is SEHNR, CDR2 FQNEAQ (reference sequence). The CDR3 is CASERPYGYTF. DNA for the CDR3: TGTGCCAGCGAGAGGCCATATGGCTACACCTTC.